The rows below give T cell receptor beta chains drawn from one sample of a study of CD8 T cells in ankylosing spondylitis. Using its own MiXCR run on the 5' RACE reads, TCRdb lists one record per CDR3 protein. Of 310,000 or so distinct CDR3 sequences listed, 20% were seen once; the top ten hold 7.5% to 9.5%. Input material: blood, either unsorted or a sorted T cell fraction (not recorded which). Receptors were obtained from a male donor with ankylosing spondylitis or in good health (not recorded which). Each CDR3 is given with its conserved first and last residue. Size values are once, few and many counts, or a class for expanded clones, and some rows have none.

v_gene: TRBV5-1
abundance: .
CDR3aa: CASSPVGPGAGDTQYF

v_gene: TRBV20-1
abundance: few
CDR3aa: CSATGGSTDTQYF

v_gene: TRBV5-1
abundance: few
CDR3aa: CASSSDREPDTQYF

v_gene: TRBV12-3/TRBV12-4
abundance: .
CDR3aa: CASSHRAQETQYF

v_gene: TRBV6-1
abundance: .
CDR3aa: CASSPPTRSSYNSPLHF

v_gene: TRBV6-1
abundance: .
CDR3aa: CASSLAETSTDTQYF

v_gene: TRBV10-3
abundance: few
CDR3aa: CATTGGTGNEQFF

v_gene: TRBV29-1
abundance: few
CDR3aa: CSVDRTSSIDTQYF

v_gene: TRBV10-3
abundance: .
CDR3aa: CAISERDKGTDTQYF

v_gene: TRBV5-6
abundance: many
CDR3aa: CASSLATAGQPQHF

v_gene: TRBV5-1
abundance: few
CDR3aa: CASSRDRLNTEAFF

v_gene: TRBV4-1
abundance: few
CDR3aa: CASSQETSGTQYF

v_gene: TRBV7-9
abundance: .
CDR3aa: CASRLAASTDTQYF